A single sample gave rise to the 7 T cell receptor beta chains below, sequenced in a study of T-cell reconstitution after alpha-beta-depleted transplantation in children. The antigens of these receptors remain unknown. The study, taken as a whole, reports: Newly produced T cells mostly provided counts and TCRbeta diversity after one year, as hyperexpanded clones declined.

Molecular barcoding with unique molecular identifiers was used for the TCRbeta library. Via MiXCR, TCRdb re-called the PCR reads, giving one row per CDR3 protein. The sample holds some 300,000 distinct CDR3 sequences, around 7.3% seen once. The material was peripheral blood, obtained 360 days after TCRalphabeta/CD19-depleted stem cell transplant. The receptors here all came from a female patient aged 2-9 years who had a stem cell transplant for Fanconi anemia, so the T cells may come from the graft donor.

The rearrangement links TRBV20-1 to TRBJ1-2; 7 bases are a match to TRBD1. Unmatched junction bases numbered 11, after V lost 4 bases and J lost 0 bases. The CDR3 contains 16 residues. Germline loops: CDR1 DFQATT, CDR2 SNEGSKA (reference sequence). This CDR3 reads CSATGTESAPNYGYTF. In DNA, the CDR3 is TGCAGTGCTACCGGGACAGAGAGCGCTCCTAACTATGGCTACACCTTC.

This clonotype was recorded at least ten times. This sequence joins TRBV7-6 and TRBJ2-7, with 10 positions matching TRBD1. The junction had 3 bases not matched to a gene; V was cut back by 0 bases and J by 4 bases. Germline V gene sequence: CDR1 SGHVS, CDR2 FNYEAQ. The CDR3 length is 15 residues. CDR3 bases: TGTGCCAGCAGCTTAGCACCGGGACAGGGGTACGAGCAGTACTTC. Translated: CASSLAPGQGYEQYF.

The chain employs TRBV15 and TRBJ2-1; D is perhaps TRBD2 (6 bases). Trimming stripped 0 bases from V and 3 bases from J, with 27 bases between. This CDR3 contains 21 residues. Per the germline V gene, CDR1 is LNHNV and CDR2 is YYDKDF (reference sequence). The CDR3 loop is CATSREGGERPLTLHYNEQFF. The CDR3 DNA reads TGTGCCACCAGCAGAGAAGGAGGGGAGCGGCCTCTGACCCTACACTACAATGAGCAGTTCTTC. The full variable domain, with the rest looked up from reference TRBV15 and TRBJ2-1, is DAMVIQNPRYQVTQFGKPVTLSCSQTLNHNVMYWYQQKSSQAPKLLFHYYDKDFNNEADTPDNFQSRRPNTSFCFLDIRSPGLGDTAMYLCATSREGGERPLTLHYNEQFFGPGTRLTVL.

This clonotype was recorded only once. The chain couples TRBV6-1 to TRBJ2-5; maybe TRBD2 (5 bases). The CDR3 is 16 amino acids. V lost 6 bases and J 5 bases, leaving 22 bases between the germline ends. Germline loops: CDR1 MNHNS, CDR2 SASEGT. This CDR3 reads CASSVVGGPSEETQYF. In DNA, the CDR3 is TGTGCCAGCAGCGTTGTTGGCGGGCCCTCAGAGGAGACCCAGTACTTC.

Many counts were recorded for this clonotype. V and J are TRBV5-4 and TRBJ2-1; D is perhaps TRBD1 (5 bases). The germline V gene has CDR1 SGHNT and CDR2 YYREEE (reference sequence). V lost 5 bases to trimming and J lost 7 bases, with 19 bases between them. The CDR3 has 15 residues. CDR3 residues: CASRRWGREGNEQFF. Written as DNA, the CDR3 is TGTGCCAGCAGGAGGTGGGGCAGGGAAGGGAATGAGCAGTTCTTC.

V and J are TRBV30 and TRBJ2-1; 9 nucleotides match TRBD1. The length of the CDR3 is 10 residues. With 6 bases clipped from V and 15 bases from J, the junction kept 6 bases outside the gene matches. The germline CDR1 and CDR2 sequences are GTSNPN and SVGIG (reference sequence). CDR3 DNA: TGTGCCTGCAACGGACAGGGGACGTTCTTC. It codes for CACNGQGTFF. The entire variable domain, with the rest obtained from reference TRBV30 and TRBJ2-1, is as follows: SQTIHQWPATLVQPVGSPLSLECTVEGTSNPNLYWYRQAAGRGLQLLFYSVGIGQISSEVPQNLSASRPQDRQFILSSKKLLLSDSGFYLCACNGQGTFFGPGTRLTVL.

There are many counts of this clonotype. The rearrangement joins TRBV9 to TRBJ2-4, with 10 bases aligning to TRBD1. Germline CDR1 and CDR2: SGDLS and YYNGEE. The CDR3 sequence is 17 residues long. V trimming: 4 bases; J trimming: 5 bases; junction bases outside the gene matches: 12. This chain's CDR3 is CASSPRRDRGLQNIQYF. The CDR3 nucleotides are TGTGCCAGCAGCCCACGGCGGGACAGGGGCCTCCAAAACATTCAGTACTTC.